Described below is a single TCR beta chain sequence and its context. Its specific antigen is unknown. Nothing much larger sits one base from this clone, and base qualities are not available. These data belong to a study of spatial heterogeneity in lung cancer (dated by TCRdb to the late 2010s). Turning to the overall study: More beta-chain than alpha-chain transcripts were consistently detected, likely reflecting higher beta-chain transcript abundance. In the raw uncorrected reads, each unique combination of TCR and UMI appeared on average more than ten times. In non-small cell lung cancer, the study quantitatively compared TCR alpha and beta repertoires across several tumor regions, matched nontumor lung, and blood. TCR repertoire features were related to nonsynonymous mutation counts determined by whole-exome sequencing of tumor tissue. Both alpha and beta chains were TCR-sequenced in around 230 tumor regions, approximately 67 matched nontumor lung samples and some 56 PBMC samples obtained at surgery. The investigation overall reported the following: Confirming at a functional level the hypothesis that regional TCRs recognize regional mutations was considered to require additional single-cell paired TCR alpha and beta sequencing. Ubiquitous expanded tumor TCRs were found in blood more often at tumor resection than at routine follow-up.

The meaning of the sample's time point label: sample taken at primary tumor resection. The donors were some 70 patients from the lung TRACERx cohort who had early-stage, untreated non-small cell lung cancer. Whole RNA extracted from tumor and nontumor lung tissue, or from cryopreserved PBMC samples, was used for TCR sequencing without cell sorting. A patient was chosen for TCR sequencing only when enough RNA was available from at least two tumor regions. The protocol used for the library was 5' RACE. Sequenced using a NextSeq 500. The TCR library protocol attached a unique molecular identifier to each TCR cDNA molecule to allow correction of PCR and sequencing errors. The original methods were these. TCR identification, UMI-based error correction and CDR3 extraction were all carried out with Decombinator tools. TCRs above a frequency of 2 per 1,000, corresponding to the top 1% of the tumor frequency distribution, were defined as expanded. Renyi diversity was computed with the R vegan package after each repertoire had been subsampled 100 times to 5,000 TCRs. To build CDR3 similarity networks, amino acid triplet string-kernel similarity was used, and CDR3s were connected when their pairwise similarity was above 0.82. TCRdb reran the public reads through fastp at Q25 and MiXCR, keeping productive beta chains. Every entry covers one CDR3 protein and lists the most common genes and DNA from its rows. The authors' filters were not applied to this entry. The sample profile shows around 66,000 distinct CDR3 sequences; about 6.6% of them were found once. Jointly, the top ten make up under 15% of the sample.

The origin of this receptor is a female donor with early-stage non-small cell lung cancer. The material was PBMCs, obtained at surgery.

The CDR3 has the sequence CASSLDGTPSTDTQYF. The DNA sequence is given as TGTGCCAGCAGCTTGGACGGGACACCGAGCACAGATACGCAGTATTTT. The rearranged segments are TRBV5-4 and TRBJ2-3, with TRBD1 as a weak D call on 6 bases. Counted from cysteine to phenylalanine, this CDR3 has 16 amino acids. Only CDR3 DNA is held: 48 bases, read in frame from base 1. Relative to germline, V is 0 bases shorter and J is 0 bases shorter, with 11 bases between their ends. The germline V gene (reference sequence) supplies CDR1 SGHNT and CDR2 YYREEE.